Each of the 22 T cell receptor beta chains below was sequenced from the same sample in a study of cytomegalovirus exposure and HLA in healthy donors. Sequencing was performed with immunoSEQ multiplex PCR; in TCRdb, only in-frame clones are kept and a portion is missing. The profile shows some 110,000 clones, 88% of them singletons. What was sequenced was PBMCs. Receptors originate from a man younger than 30 in good health and CMV-seropositive.

The chain is built from TRBV10-2 and TRBJ1-1; 7 nucleotides match TRBD1. CDR1 and CDR2 from the germline V gene are WSHSY and SAAADI. J gave up 1 base and V 6 bases, and 5 bases lay outside the gene matches. This CDR3 is 14 amino acids long. The CDR3 sequence: CASRDRWGNTEAFF. The CDR3 DNA is TGCGCCAGCAGGGACAGGTGGGGGAACACTGAAGCTTTCTTT.

This sequence joins TRBV6-4 and TRBJ2-3, with 12 bases that match TRBD2. With 6 bases clipped from V and 0 bases from J, the junction kept 4 bases outside the gene matches. CDR3 length: 16 amino acids. Looked up from germline, CDR1 is MRHNA and CDR2 is SNTAGT. CDR3 protein: CASSLLAGGSTDTQYF. CDR3 sequence (DNA): TGTGCCAGCAGCCTACTAGCGGGGGGAAGCACAGATACGCAGTATTTT.

This chain joins TRBV4-1 and TRBJ2-5; 12 bases map to TRBD2. This CDR3 contains 19 residues. Germline loops: CDR1 MGHRA, CDR2 YSYEKL. V trimming: 4 bases; J trimming: 1 base; junction bases outside the gene matches: 13. DNA for the CDR3: TGCGCCAGCAGCCGAACCGGGACTAGCGGGCCTAGGGGCCAAGAGACCCAGTACTTC. As protein: CASSRTGTSGPRGQETQYF.

The gene calls are TRBV7-8 and TRBJ2-5; the D gene is possibly TRBD1 (6 bases). The CDR3 totals 13 residues. The V gene's germline CDR1 is SGHVS and CDR2 FQNEAQ. V was shortened by 5 bases and J by 2 bases, with 9 bases between the two germline ends. As DNA, the CDR3 is TGTGCCAGCAGCCCGACAGGACAAGAGACCCAGTACTTC. Amino acid sequence: CASSPTGQETQYF.

V and J are TRBV6-1 and TRBJ2-7, with D possibly matching TRBD1 (6 bases). The CDR3 is made up of 15 amino acids. V was trimmed by 6 bases and J by 0 bases, leaving 15 bases between them. CDR1 and CDR2 from the germline V gene are MNHNS and SASEGT. For the CDR3, the DNA is TGTGCCAGCAGAGCCCCGGACAGTAACTCCTACGAGCAGTACTTC. The encoded protein is CASRAPDSNSYEQYF.

This chain links TRBV18 with TRBJ1-2; 7 bases align to TRBD1. V was clipped by 7 bases and J by 0 bases; unmatched bases: 8. From germline, CDR1 is KGHSH and CDR2 LQKENI. This CDR3 comprises 15 residues. The CDR3 region is CASFPSGGSNYGYTF. CDR3 in DNA: TGTGCCAGCTTCCCCTCAGGGGGTTCTAACTATGGCTACACCTTC.

The rearrangement uses TRBV18 and TRBJ1-4; TRBD1 might be the D (5 bases). The germline V and J ends were trimmed by 0 bases and 7 bases, with 12 bases remaining between them. The CDR3 sequence is 15 residues long. Per the germline V gene, CDR1 is KGHSH and CDR2 is LQKENI. CDR3 sequence: CASSPPDGRGEKLFF. CDR3 in DNA: TGTGCCAGCTCACCACCGGACGGGAGGGGTGAAAAACTGTTTTTT.

The chain recombines TRBV18 with TRBJ1-5; TRBD1 agrees at 10 bases. The junction had 2 bases not matched to a gene; V was cut back by 0 bases and J by 6 bases. Germline CDR1 reads KGHSH; CDR2 reads LQKENI. There are 15 residues in the CDR3. CDR3 coding DNA: TGTGCCAGCTCACCACCGGACAGGGGGACTCAGCCCCAGCATTTT. This encodes CASSPPDRGTQPQHF. Looking up the rest from reference TRBV18 and TRBJ1-5 gives the full variable domain: NAGVMQNPRHLVRRRGQEARLRCSPMKGHSHVYWYRQLPEEGLKFMVYLQKENIIDESGMPKERFSAEFPKEGPSILRIQQVVRGDSAAYFCASSPPDRGTQPQHFGDGTRLSIL.

This chain joins TRBV4-1 and TRBJ2-1; the match to TRBD2 covers 11 bases. CDR1 and CDR2 from the germline V gene are MGHRA and YSYEKL. J was trimmed by 0 bases and V by 0 bases; bases with no gene match: 13. This CDR3 is 21 amino acids long. CDR3 sequence (DNA): TGCGCCAGCAGCCAAGAGAGGGGCGGGCTAGCGGGGGGAAGCTCCTACAATGAGCAGTTCTTC. Translation: CASSQERGGLAGGSSYNEQFF.

The V and J genes are TRBV15 and TRBJ1-5; D is ambiguous. Trimming removed 3 bases from V and 0 bases from J, with 6 bases in between. The CDR3 totals 14 residues. Germline-derived CDR1 and CDR2 are LNHNV and YYDKDF (reference sequence). For the CDR3, the DNA is TGTGCCACCAGCAGGTTTATTAGCAATCAGCCCCAGCATTTT. This codes for CATSRFISNQPQHF.

For the CDR3, the DNA is TGTGCCAGCAGCGCTGCCCAGGGGGCTGGAAACACCATATATTTT. This gives the protein CASSAAQGAGNTIYF. The genes are TRBV11-3 and TRBJ1-3; TRBD1 aligns across 7 bases. Germline V lookup: CDR1 SGHNT, CDR2 YENEEA. The trim removed 5 bases at V and 2 bases at J, leaving 6 bases unmatched. CDR3 length: 15 residues.

V usage is TRBV29-1 and J usage is TRBJ1-1; D possibly corresponds to TRBD1 (6 bases). V was trimmed by 0 bases and J by 3 bases, leaving 11 bases between them. Germline V gene sequence: CDR1 SQVTM, CDR2 ANQGSEA. CDR3 length equals 14 residues. This CDR3 is CSVEDYRDHTEAFF. The CDR3 DNA reads as TGCAGCGTTGAAGATTACAGGGACCACACTGAAGCTTTCTTT.

The rearrangement links TRBV6-4 to TRBJ2-7, with TRBD1 matching over 10 bases. This CDR3 spans 13 amino acids. Trimming at V came to 5 bases and at J to 4 bases, leaving 2 bases not matched to a gene. CDR1 and CDR2 from the germline V gene are MRHNA and SNTAGT. The CDR3 reads CASSQDRGYEQYF. Here the CDR3 DNA reads TGTGCCAGCAGTCAGGACAGGGGGTACGAGCAGTACTTC.

The chain recombines TRBV7-2 with TRBJ2-2, with a tentative D call TRBD2 (7 bases). Germline-derived CDR1 and CDR2 are SGHTA and FQGNSA. Trimming stripped 7 bases from V and 2 bases from J, with 11 bases between. This CDR3 region has 14 residues. The CDR3 DNA reads TGTGCCAGCAAGGGGGACTATAACACCGGGGAGCTGTTTTTT. The encoded protein is CASKGDYNTGELFF.

The chain recombines TRBV7-2 with TRBJ2-7; no clear D. Germline CDR1 SGHTA, CDR2 FQGNSA. This CDR3 has 14 residues. The germline V and J ends were trimmed by 3 bases and 0 bases, with 9 bases remaining between them. The DNA of the CDR3 is TGTGCCAGCAGCTTTGGGCTAAACTCCTACGAGCAGTACTTC. Encoded protein: CASSFGLNSYEQYF.

This clone appeared a single time. This chain uses TRBV10-1 with TRBJ2-5; 10 positions agree with TRBD1. The germline V gene encodes CDR1 WNHNN and CDR2 SYGVQD (reference sequence). This CDR3 spans 14 amino acids. The V segment lost 8 bases and the J segment 6 bases; nucleotides outside the gene matches: 9. CDR3 in DNA: TGCGCCAGCGCCGCCGGGACAGGGGAAAAGACCCAGTACTTC. Its protein product is CASAAGTGEKTQYF.

This clone showed up just once. The rearrangement uses TRBV6-6 and TRBJ1-2; D ambiguous. This CDR3 spans 12 amino acids. Germline V gene lookup returns CDR1 MNHNY and CDR2 SVGAGI (reference sequence). V was clipped by 2 bases and J by 8 bases, with 9 bases between them. The CDR3 DNA sequence: TGTGCCAGCAGTTACAGTGGGGAGGGCTACACCTTC. Translation: CASSYSGEGYTF.

The J gene is TRBJ2-5, the V gene TRBV19; 9 positions agree with TRBD2. The CDR3 totals 14 residues. J was trimmed by 5 bases and V by 3 bases; bases with no gene match: 4. Germline CDR1 is LNHDA and CDR2 is SQIVND (reference sequence). CDR3: CASSMASGVETQYF. For the CDR3, the DNA is TGTGCCAGTAGTATGGCTAGCGGGGTTGAGACCCAGTACTTC.

This clone has more than one count but fewer than ten. In DNA, the CDR3 is TGTGCCAGCAGTTTATCGCCGGACGGGGCCGGGGAGCTGTTTTTT. As protein: CASSLSPDGAGELFF. V usage is TRBV27 and J usage is TRBJ2-2; D perhaps matches TRBD2 (5 bases). Between the trimmed V and J ends, which lost 0 bases and 6 bases, there was a span of 11 bases. The CDR3 consists of 15 residues. Germline loops: CDR1 MNHEY, CDR2 SMNVEV (reference sequence).

The rearrangement uses TRBV6-6 and TRBJ2-2; 9 bases match TRBD1. The germline V gene encodes CDR1 MNHNY and CDR2 SVGAGI (reference sequence). The J segment lost 7 bases and the V segment lost 4 bases, leaving 10 bases of the junction unmatched. The CDR3 loop spans 16 amino acids. The CDR3 region is CASSSLGQGPVGELFF. CDR3 nucleotides: TGTGCCAGCAGTTCCCTCGGACAGGGGCCCGTCGGGGAGCTGTTTTTT.

In this sample, this clone turned up once. The rearrangement uses TRBV7-9 and TRBJ2-5; 7 bases line up with TRBD2. From germline, CDR1 is SEHNR and CDR2 FQNEAQ (reference sequence). This CDR3 spans 16 amino acids. Trimming cost V 4 bases and J 6 bases; bases outside gene matches: 14. In DNA, the CDR3 is TGTGCCAGCAGCTCAGTTCTGGGAGGGTCCGGTAAGACCCAGTACTTC. Translated: CASSSVLGGSGKTQYF.

This clone was seen more than once but under ten times. The chain recombines TRBV12-5 with TRBJ1-6; D not resolved. The CDR3 length is 13 residues. The germline V gene encodes CDR1 LGHNT and CDR2 FRNRAP. V lost 7 bases to trimming and J lost 9 bases, with 13 bases between them. CDR3 bases: TGTGCTAGTGCTGGGAGTTCGGGTTCACCCCTCCACTTT. Translation: CASAGSSGSPLHF. The full variable domain, with the rest looked up from reference TRBV12-5 and TRBJ1-6, is DARVTQTPRHKVTEMGQEVTMRCQPILGHNTVFWYRQTMMQGLELLAYFRNRAPLDDSGMPKDRFSAEMPDATLATLKIQPSEPRDSAVYFCASAGSSGSPLHFGNGTRLTVT.